What follows are 5 T cell receptor beta chains derived from one specimen sequenced in a study of T cell repertoires in ileal Crohn's disease. Measured with immunoSEQ multiplex PCR; TCRdb has only the in-frame clones, and not every one. Of about 11,000 clones in the sample, about 70% were seen once. The source material was ileal tissue. All receptors come from an adult with Crohn's disease.

The chain recombines TRBV11-2 with TRBJ2-3, with D tentatively TRBD2 (6 bases). This CDR3 comprises 19 residues. The germline V gene has CDR1 SGHAT and CDR2 FQNNGV. Trimming left V 5 bases short and J 4 bases short, with 28 bases between. CDR3 coding DNA: TGTGCCAGCAGCAGAGTAAGCATCGAGTGGGCGGGGCCCCCAGATACGCAGTATTTT. Translated, it gives CASSRVSIEWAGPPDTQYF.

The V call is TRBV20-1, the J call TRBJ1-1; a weak D match, TRBD1 (6 bases). The CDR3 has 11 amino acids. CDR1 and CDR2 from the germline V gene are DFQATT and SNEGSKA (reference sequence). Between the trimmed V and J ends, which lost 6 bases and 5 bases, there was a span of 10 bases. This CDR3 is CSARTVTEAFF. DNA for the CDR3: TGCAGTGCCAGGACAGTAACTGAAGCTTTCTTT.

This chain uses TRBV2 with TRBJ2-7, with 10 bases matching TRBD1. Germline CDR1 and CDR2: SNHLY and FYNNEI. This CDR3 has 14 residues. Losses at the gene ends were 7 bases for V and 6 bases for J; bases not matched to a gene: 9. The CDR3 region has the DNA TGTGCCAGCATAGGGGACAGGGGACGGCGCGAGCAGTACTTC. This gives the protein CASIGDRGRREQYF. The whole variable domain, remainder taken from reference TRBV2 and TRBJ2-7, is EPEVTQTPSHQVTQMGQEVILRCVPISNHLYFYWYRQILGQKVEFLVSFYNNEISEKSEIFDDQFSVERPDGSNFTLKIRSTKLEDSAMYFCASIGDRGRREQYFGPGTRLTVT.

V gene TRBV29-1 combines with J gene TRBJ2-1; 7 positions agree with TRBD2. V trimming: 6 bases; J trimming: 2 bases; junction bases outside the gene matches: 13. Germline assignment: CDR1 SQVTM and CDR2 ANQGSEA. The CDR3 has 16 amino acids. The CDR3 here is CSVPPEGRGTYNEQFF. The CDR3 bases are TGCAGCGTCCCGCCGGAGGGGCGGGGGACCTACAATGAGCAGTTCTTC.

The genes are TRBV19 and TRBJ1-2, with D possibly TRBD1 on 5 matching bases. The germline CDR1 and CDR2 sequences are LNHDA and SQIVND (reference sequence). The V end lost 5 bases, the J end lost 7 bases, and 20 bases lay between the germline ends. The CDR3 is 15 residues long. The CDR3 loop reads CASSSLEAGLFGYTF. The DNA for the CDR3 is TGTGCCAGTAGTTCCTTGGAGGCGGGACTCTTTGGCTACACCTTC.